The 5 T cell receptor beta chains given below trace back to one sample, sequenced in a study of T-cell reconstitution after alpha-beta-depleted transplantation in children. TCRbeta library preparation incorporated unique molecular identifiers. TCRdb fed the PCR reads into MiXCR, producing one record per CDR3 protein. The data contain about 130,000 distinct CDR3 sequences, 8% to 10% of them singletons. Sequenced material: PBMCs, mostly from graft donor cells, taken 180 days after TCRalphabeta/CD19-depleted stem cell transplant. These receptors originate from a girl less than two years old who had a stem cell transplant for combined immunodeficiency, so the T cells may come from the graft donor.

This clonotype has only a few counts. This rearrangement joins TRBV5-1 to TRBJ2-7; TRBD1 matches 9 bases. With V trimmed by 3 bases and J by 4 bases, 5 bases remained unmatched. Germline CDR1 reads SGHRS; CDR2 reads YFSETQ. The CDR3 contains 14 residues. The CDR3 sequence: CASSWRDRVYEQYF. CDR3 nucleotides: TGCGCCAGCAGCTGGAGGGACAGGGTGTACGAGCAGTACTTC.

In this sample, this clonotype turned up many times. The V gene is TRBV11-1, the J gene TRBJ2-7; D not certain. The length of the CDR3 is 13 residues. V was clipped by 6 bases and J by 2 bases, with 11 bases between them. Germline V gene lookup returns CDR1 SGHAT and CDR2 FQDESV (reference sequence). The CDR3 sequence is CASSAGTAYEQYF. CDR3 DNA: TGTGCCAGCAGTGCAGGTACGGCCTACGAGCAGTACTTC.

The sample holds a few counts of this clonotype. CDR3 DNA sequence: TGTGCCAGCAGCCGCGGACAGGGGAATTCACCCCTCCACTTT. Translation gives CASSRGQGNSPLHF. The chain uses TRBV7-2 and TRBJ1-6; 9 positions agree with TRBD1. CDR1 SGHTA and CDR2 FQGNSA come from the germline V gene. J lost 7 bases, V lost 5 bases, and 3 bases had no gene match. The CDR3 has 14 amino acids.

The V and J genes are TRBV7-2 and TRBJ2-3; the match to TRBD2 covers 7 bases. The junction had 8 bases not matched to a gene; V was cut back by 2 bases and J by 6 bases. The CDR3 consists of 15 residues. Looked up from germline, CDR1 is SGHTA and CDR2 is FQGNSA. The CDR3 is CASSLHQRGPDTQYF. Here the CDR3 DNA reads TGTGCCAGCAGCTTACACCAGCGGGGCCCGGATACGCAGTATTTT.

The chain combines TRBV12-3 or TRBV12-4 with TRBJ2-1; 8 nucleotides agree with TRBD2. The CDR3 sequence is 14 residues long. Trimming cost V 1 base and J 7 bases; bases outside gene matches: 3. This CDR3 reads CASSLGPGGNEQFF. The CDR3 nucleotides read TGTGCCAGCAGTTTAGGACCGGGGGGGAATGAGCAGTTCTTC.